Given below is one T cell receptor (beta chain) in context. This sample is part of a study of Ad26.COV2.S vaccination and SARS-CoV-2 variants. J gave up 2 bases and V 5 bases, and 6 bases lay outside the gene matches. Germline CDR1 is LNHDA and CDR2 is SQIVND (reference sequence). This CDR3 is built from 15 residues. Assay: immunoSEQ multiplex PCR; the TCRdb copy retains only in-frame clones and omits some. The table shows a few hundred thousand clones, with about nine tenths occurring only once. Treatment described: roughly 18 received Ad26.COV2.S at low or high dose, single or two shots; roughly five received placebo; per-sample allocation not given. The investigators took samples on day 63 after the first vaccine or placebo injection.

The TCR comes from a person aged 18-65 years who received the Ad26.COV2.S COVID-19 vaccine or a placebo. The sequenced sample was peripheral blood, obtained in a trial of Ad26.COV2.S vaccine versus placebo. This chain joins TRBV19 and TRBJ2-1; 7 positions match TRBD1. CDR3 nucleotide sequence: TGTGCCAGTAGTGTTCCGGGACAGCCCTACAATGAGCAGTTCTTC. Residues: CASSVPGQPYNEQFF.